This T cell receptor beta chain was sequenced during a study of T cell responses to AZD1222 COVID-19 vaccine. Points on this clone: This specimen includes other DNA sequences encoding the same CDR3.

Germline CDR1 reads MGHDK; CDR2 reads SYGVNS. CDR3 size: 13 residues. After removal of 6 bases from V and 3 bases from J, the junction contained 2 bases not matched to a gene. The data were produced by immunoSEQ multiplex PCR, yet TCRdb's version contains in-frame clones alone and is incomplete. The data hold some 180,000 clones, with over 80% observed a single time. This sequence joins TRBV25-1 and TRBJ1-2, with 9 bases that match TRBD1. The origin of this receptor is an adult in good health. The specimen was peripheral blood, collected on day 0 of AZD1222 vaccination. CDR3 region: CASRGQGDYGYTF. DNA for the CDR3: TGTGCCAGCAGGGGACAGGGTGACTATGGCTACACCTTC.